The entry below gives a single T cell receptor (beta chain) sequence along with its context. Its antigen is as yet unknown. The source of the sample is a study of shared clonotypes between healthy human individuals. CDR1 is SQVTM, CDR2 ANQGSEA, per germline. V lost 4 bases to trimming and J lost 5 bases; unmatched junction nucleotides: 16. This CDR3 contains 17 residues. General study findings and limits: Around 5% of naive CD4 clonotypes were common to a few donors.

Clones were read by immunoSEQ multiplex PCR, and TCRdb kept only the in-frame ones, dropping some. The data contain some 1.5 million clones, about 96% of them singletons. The chain links TRBV29-1 to TRBJ2-5; 10 bases line up with TRBD2. The sample taken for sequencing was naive CD4+ T cells sorted from blood. Subset indicated: CD45RA+ positively selected. The sequence came from a young man in good health. The CDR3 bases are TGCAGCGTTGGCGGGCGACTAGCGGGTGGATCCTCTGAGACCCAGTACTTC. Translation: CSVGGRLAGGSSETQYF.